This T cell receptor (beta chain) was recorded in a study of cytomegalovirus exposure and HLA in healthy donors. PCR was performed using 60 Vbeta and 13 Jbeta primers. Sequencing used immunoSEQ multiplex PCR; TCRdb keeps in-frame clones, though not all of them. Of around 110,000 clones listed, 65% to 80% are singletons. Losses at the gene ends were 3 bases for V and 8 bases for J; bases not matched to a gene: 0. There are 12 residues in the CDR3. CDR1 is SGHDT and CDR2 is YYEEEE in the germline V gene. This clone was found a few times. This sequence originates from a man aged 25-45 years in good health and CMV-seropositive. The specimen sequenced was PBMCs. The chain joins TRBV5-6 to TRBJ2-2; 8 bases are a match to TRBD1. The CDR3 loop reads CASSWTGGELFF. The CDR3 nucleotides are TGTGCCAGCAGCTGGACAGGGGGGGAGCTGTTTTTT. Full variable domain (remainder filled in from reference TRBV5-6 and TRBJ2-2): DAGVTQSPTHLIKTRGQQVTLRCSPKSGHDTVSWYQQALGQGPQFIFQYYEEEERQRGNFPDRFSGHQFPNYSSELNVNALLLGDSALYLCASSWTGGELFFGEGSRLTVL.